The rows below give T cell receptor beta chains drawn from one sample of a study of blood T cell repertoires in COVID-19. TCRdb's table, derived via immunoSEQ multiplex PCR, lists solely in-frame clones and lacks some. This table holds approximately 93,000 clones, 80% to 90% found once. What was sequenced was peripheral blood. The receptors originated from a human donor in a cohort sampled during active COVID-19. CDR3s include the opening cysteine and the closing phenylalanine or tryptophan. D genes are given only for firm matches. Rows may omit the clone size; those that give it use once, few, many or a size class.

TGTGCCAGCAGCACTTCACTTTACAATGAGCAGTTCTTC | CASSTSLYNEQFF | - | - | TRBJ2-1 | TRBV27
TGTGCCTGGATCCGGGAGCAAGATGGGCAGTATTTT | CAWIREQDGQYF | once | - | TRBJ2-3 | TRBV30
TGTGCCAGCAGCCAATGGGACAGTAAAGCTTTCTTT | CASSQWDSKAFF | - | TRBD1 | TRBJ1-1 | TRBV5-4
TGCGCCAGCAGTGAGGGACTAGCGGGAGGGCTCGCCAAAAACATTCAGTACTTC | CASSEGLAGGLAKNIQYF | - | TRBD2 | TRBJ2-4 | TRBV10-2
TGTGCCAGTAGTATTGCCCCCCGGGGGGCGCACGATACGCAGTATTTT | CASSIAPRGAHDTQYF | once | - | TRBJ2-3 | TRBV19
TGTGCCAGCAGCTTAGCAGGGGGAAATGGAAACACCATATATTTT | CASSLAGGNGNTIYF | once | - | TRBJ1-3 | TRBV7-9
TGTGCCAGTTACATGAACACCGGGGAGCTGTTTTTT | CASYMNTGELFF | - | - | TRBJ2-2 | TRBV28
TGCGCCAGCAGCTTGTTAGCGGGGTCCGGCGGGGAGCTGTTTTTT | CASSLLAGSGGELFF | - | TRBD2 | TRBJ2-2 | TRBV5-1
TGTGCCAGCAGCCATTCACACCAGAACACTGAAGCTTTCTTT | CASSHSHQNTEAFF | - | - | TRBJ1-1 | TRBV14
TGTGCCAGCCATGGTCGGGGTTCAGGTTCCTACGAGCAGTACTTC | CASHGRGSGSYEQYF | - | - | TRBJ2-7 | TRBV6-5
TGTGCCAGCAGTTGGAGACAAGAGACCCAGTACTTC | CASSWRQETQYF | - | - | TRBJ2-5 | TRBV28
TGCGCCAGCAGTCCATATCCGGGACAGGGACTCTCTGGAAACACCATATATTTT | CASSPYPGQGLSGNTIYF | - | TRBD1 | TRBJ1-3 | TRBV5-1
TGTGCCAGCATCCCGAACGGCGTAACTAATCGCGGCTACACCTTC | CASIPNGVTNRGYTF | few | - | TRBJ1-2 | TRBV25-1
TGTGCCAGCAGGGGTCCTCTCCGGGACAGGGCCTTCTTC | CASRGPLRDRAFF | - | TRBD1 | TRBJ2-1 | TRBV6-5
TGTGCCTGGTCTTCCGGGACAGGGGACGATACGCAGTATTTT | CAWSSGTGDDTQYF | - | TRBD1 | TRBJ2-3 | TRBV30
TGTGCCTGGAGTGCCTCCAGTGAAAAACTGTTTTTT | CAWSASSEKLFF | - | - | TRBJ1-4 | TRBV30
TGTGCCAGCAGTTTATTTAGGGGCACCGGGGAGCTGTTTTTT | CASSLFRGTGELFF | - | - | TRBJ2-2 | TRBV27
TGCGCCAGCAGCTATGACGCGGGACCTCAAAGGGGCTACGAGCAGTACTTC | CASSYDAGPQRGYEQYF | - | - | TRBJ2-7 | TRBV4-1
TGTGCCAGCAGCCAAGAAGAGGTAGCTGGAAACACCATATATTTT | CASSQEEVAGNTIYF | - | - | TRBJ1-3 | TRBV4-2
TGTGCCAGCGGCCGCCTGGCTGGCACCGGGGAGCTGTTTTTT | CASGRLAGTGELFF | - | - | TRBJ2-2 | TRBV28
TGTGCCAGCAGGGGGGACACAAGCTCTGGGGCCAACGTCCTGACTTTC | CASRGDTSSGANVLTF | - | - | TRBJ2-6 | TRBV7-6
TGTGCCAGCAGCCCCGAGAGGGGGGGACAGGGGCTTTCTGAAGCTTTCTTT | CASSPERGGQGLSEAFF | - | TRBD1 | TRBJ1-1 | TRBV5-8
TGCAGCGCTTCGGTTAGCACAGATACGCAGTATTTT | CSASVSTDTQYF | - | - | TRBJ2-3 | TRBV29-1
TGTGCCAGCAGTTCACAGGGTCTCGAGCAGTACTTC | CASSSQGLEQYF | many | - | TRBJ2-7 | TRBV27
TGTGCCAGCAGTTCGGGACAGGGAGGAGCTCAGCCCCAGCATTTT | CASSSGQGGAQPQHF | - | TRBD1 | TRBJ1-5 | TRBV28
TGCAGCGTTGTTCGGGGGGCACGAGAGACCCAGTACTTC | CSVVRGARETQYF | - | - | TRBJ2-5 | TRBV29-1
TGTGCCAGCAGAGGCACAGCTGGGAATGAGCAGTTCTTC | CASRGTAGNEQFF | once | - | TRBJ2-1 | TRBV2
TGTGCCAGTAGTAAGCCGGGACAGGGTCTCTACGAGCAGTACTTC | CASSKPGQGLYEQYF | - | TRBD1 | TRBJ2-7 | TRBV19
TGTGCCAGCAGCTTAGGAAACAGGGTGGGCACTGAAGCTTTCTTT | CASSLGNRVGTEAFF | - | - | TRBJ1-1 | TRBV7-2
TGTGCCAGTAGCCCGGGACAGGGGGCCAATCCCTCTGGAAACACCATATATTTT | CASSPGQGANPSGNTIYF | once | TRBD1 | TRBJ1-3 | TRBV19
TGTGCCAGCAGCCAGACAGGGGTCTGGGGGGAGCAGTACTTC | CASSQTGVWGEQYF | - | TRBD1 | TRBJ2-7 | TRBV27
TGTGCCAGCAGCTTATTGGAGGAGGCCGGGGAGCTGTTTTTT | CASSLLEEAGELFF | - | - | TRBJ2-2 | TRBV11-2
TGTGCCAGCTCACCGGTCGGGAACACTGAAGCTTTCTTT | CASSPVGNTEAFF | - | - | TRBJ1-1 | TRBV18
TGTGCCAGCAGCTTAGCGACAGGGGAGCTCTACGAGCAGTACTTC | CASSLATGELYEQYF | - | TRBD1 | TRBJ2-7 | TRBV7-8
TGTGCCAGCAGCGTAGTCCCAGGGGGTGGCGGTGGAAAACTGTTTTTT | CASSVVPGGGGGKLFF | - | TRBD1 | TRBJ1-4 | TRBV9
TGTGCCAGCAGCGATAACAGGGATAATCAGCCCCAGCATTTT | CASSDNRDNQPQHF | - | - | TRBJ1-5 | TRBV6-6
TGTGCCAGCAGTGTCCTTGGTGGGGGGGCTTTCTTT | CASSVLGGGAFF | - | - | TRBJ1-1 | TRBV6-2/TRBV6-3
TGTGCCAGCAGTAGAAATCGGGACAACTTGCAGTACTTC | CASSRNRDNLQYF | few | - | TRBJ2-7 | TRBV27
TGTGCCAGCAGCTCCCAGATTCAGGACACTGAAGCTTTCTTT | CASSSQIQDTEAFF | - | - | TRBJ1-1 | TRBV5-8
TGTGCCAGCAGCCCACTGACGGGGAGTCGCGGCGAGCAGTACTTC | CASSPLTGSRGEQYF | - | - | TRBJ2-7 | TRBV6-5
TGTGCCAGTAGTATAGCCGGACAGATGAGGACGGGCAATCAGCCCCAGCATTTT | CASSIAGQMRTGNQPQHF | once | - | TRBJ1-5 | TRBV19
TGCAGTGCTAGTGGAGTAGCGGGGTTTACGGAGACCCAGTACTTC | CSASGVAGFTETQYF | - | TRBD2 | TRBJ2-5 | TRBV20-1